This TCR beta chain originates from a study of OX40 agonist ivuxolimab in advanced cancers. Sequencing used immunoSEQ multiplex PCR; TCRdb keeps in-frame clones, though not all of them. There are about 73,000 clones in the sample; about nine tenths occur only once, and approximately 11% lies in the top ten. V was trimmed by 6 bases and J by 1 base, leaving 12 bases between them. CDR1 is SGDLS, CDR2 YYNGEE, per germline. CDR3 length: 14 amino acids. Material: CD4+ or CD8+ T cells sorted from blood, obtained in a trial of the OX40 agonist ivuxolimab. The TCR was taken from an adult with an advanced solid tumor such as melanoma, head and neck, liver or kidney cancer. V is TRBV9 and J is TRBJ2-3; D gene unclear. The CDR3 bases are TGTGCCAGCAACTATGGCGGTGGCACAGATACGCAGTATTTT. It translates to CASNYGGGTDTQYF.